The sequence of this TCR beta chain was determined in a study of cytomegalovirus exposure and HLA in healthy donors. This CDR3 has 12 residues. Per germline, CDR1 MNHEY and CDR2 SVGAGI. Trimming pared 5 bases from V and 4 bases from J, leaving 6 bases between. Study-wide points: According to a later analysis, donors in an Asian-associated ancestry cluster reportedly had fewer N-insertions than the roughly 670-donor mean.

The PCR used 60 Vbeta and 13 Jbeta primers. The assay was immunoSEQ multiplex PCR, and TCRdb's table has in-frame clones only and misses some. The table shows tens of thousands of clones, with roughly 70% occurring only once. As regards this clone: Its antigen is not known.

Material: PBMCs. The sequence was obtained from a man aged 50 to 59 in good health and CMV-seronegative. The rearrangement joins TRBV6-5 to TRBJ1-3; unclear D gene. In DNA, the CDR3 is TGTGCCAGCAGTCTCCAGGGAAACACCATATATTTT. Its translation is CASSLQGNTIYF.